A single sample gave rise to the 6 T cell receptor beta chains below, sequenced in a study of blood T cell repertoires in COVID-19. TCRdb's copy holds only in-frame clones and misses some; the assay was immunoSEQ multiplex PCR. The sample consists of a few hundred thousand clones, roughly 80% of them appearing once. Specimen: PBMCs or T cells enriched from blood (not recorded which). These receptor sequences come from a man aged 45-65 years who had recovered from COVID-19.

The chain combines TRBV10-2 with TRBJ2-5, with 8 bases that match TRBD1. Per germline, CDR1 WSHSY and CDR2 SAAADI. Trimming removed 7 bases from V and 4 bases from J; junction bases left unmatched: 8. The CDR3 loop spans 14 amino acids. CDR3: CASKRQGSVETQYF. CDR3 nucleotides: TGCGCCAGCAAACGACAGGGGTCGGTAGAGACCCAGTACTTC.

For the CDR3, the DNA is TGTGCCAGCAGTTTGGCGAGGTTGACAGATACGCAGTATTTT. It translates to CASSLARLTDTQYF. This chain joins TRBV28 and TRBJ2-3, with no clear D. CDR1 is MDHEN and CDR2 is SYDVKM in the germline V gene. This CDR3 contains 14 residues. The germline V and J ends were trimmed by 3 bases and 3 bases, with 10 bases remaining between them.

This chain uses TRBV2 with TRBJ1-1, with a weak D call TRBD1 (5 bases). V lost 0 bases and J lost 4, with 12 bases in between. The CDR3 is 15 amino acids. Germline CDR1 SNHLY, CDR2 FYNNEI. The CDR3 nucleotides are TGTGCCAGCAGTGAAGCCCGGGGGGGTCTCACTGAAGCTTTCTTT. Translating gives CASSEARGGLTEAFF.

The chain uses TRBV5-1 and TRBJ2-3; D not certain. CDR1 SGHRS and CDR2 YFSETQ come from the germline V gene. V was trimmed by 1 base and J by 2 bases, leaving 8 bases between them. CDR3 length: 14 residues. CDR3 residues: CASSLSGSTDTQYF. The CDR3 DNA reads TGCGCCAGCAGCTTGTCAGGATCCACAGATACGCAGTATTTT.

Here the CDR3 DNA reads TGTGCCAGCACCAGGGTCGAAGAGCAGTACTTC. Protein: CASTRVEEQYF. The chain combines TRBV2 with TRBJ2-7, with TRBD1 as a possible D gene (5 bases). This CDR3 spans 11 amino acids. CDR1 and CDR2 (germline): SNHLY, FYNNEI. V lost 7 bases, J lost 7 bases, and 11 bases lay in between.

V and J are TRBV18 and TRBJ2-2; 8 nucleotides match TRBD2. CDR1 and CDR2 (germline): KGHSH, LQKENI. The CDR3 covers 15 residues. Trimming removed 6 bases from V and 2 bases from J; junction bases left unmatched: 5. CDR3: CASSSSGGNTGELFF. The CDR3 nucleotides read TGTGCCAGCTCTTCCAGCGGGGGAAACACCGGGGAGCTGTTTTTT.